This TCR beta chain stems from a study of OX40 agonist ivuxolimab in advanced cancers. Study-level background: Hepatocellular carcinoma, melanoma, renal cell or head and neck cancer occurred in dose-escalation patients. Overall study results and limits: Expanded clones belonging to CD8+ T cells outnumbered, on average, those of CD4+. Expanded peripheral T-cell antigen specificity went undetermined. Partly responding patients at 0.1-3.0 mg/kg showed some of the smallest clonal expansion.

This clone was seen just once. Its antigen is as yet unknown. The method was immunoSEQ multiplex PCR; TCRdb's version includes in-frame clones alone and lacks a portion of them. The table has 80,000 or so clones, around 85% seen once. The TCR originated in an adult with an advanced solid tumor such as melanoma, head and neck, liver or kidney cancer. Sequences were derived from CD4+ or CD8+ T cells sorted from blood, sampled in a trial of the OX40 agonist ivuxolimab.

In nucleotides, the CDR3 is TGTGCCAGCAGCCCCGGGGAAGAGCAGTACTTC. Its translation: CASSPGEEQYF. The chain has TRBV7-2 and TRBJ2-7; weak D call: TRBD2 (5 bases). V lost 5 bases, J lost 7 bases, and 9 bases lay in between. The CDR3 spans 11 residues. CDR1 and CDR2 (germline): SGHTA, FQGNSA.